A selection of T cell receptor beta chains follows, all from one sample in a study of blood T cell repertoires in COVID-19. The protocol was immunoSEQ multiplex PCR, while the TCRdb copy is restricted to in-frame clones and leaves out a portion. The table has 130,000 or so clones, approximately 88% seen once. Sequencing used peripheral blood. The receptor source for this set is a middle-aged man with acute or convalescent COVID-19. CDR3s include the opening cysteine and the closing phenylalanine or tryptophan. A D gene is named only where the DNA matches it firmly. Some rows mark clone size as missing; the rest say once, few, many or name a class of expanded clone.

cdr3_nt: TGTGCCAGCAGCCCAACGGCCAACAGGGGCCACGAGCAGTACTTC; cdr3_aa: CASSPTANRGHEQYF; v_call: TRBV11-2; clone_size: NA; d_call: TRBD1; j_call: TRBJ2-7
cdr3_nt: TGTGCCAGCAGCCCCCGGACAGGCCAGAGCTCCTATAATTCACCCCTCCACTTT; cdr3_aa: CASSPRTGQSSYNSPLHF; v_call: TRBV14; clone_size: NA; d_call: TRBD1; j_call: TRBJ1-6
cdr3_nt: TGCGCCAGCAGCTTGGCCCTAAATTCCGATACGCAGTATTTT; cdr3_aa: CASSLALNSDTQYF; v_call: TRBV5-1; clone_size: NA; d_call: NA; j_call: TRBJ2-3
cdr3_nt: TGTGCCAGTAGTCTTACAGGGACAGCAAATGAAAAACTGTTTTTT; cdr3_aa: CASSLTGTANEKLFF; v_call: TRBV19; clone_size: NA; d_call: TRBD1; j_call: TRBJ1-4
cdr3_nt: TGTGCCAGTACCCAGACTAGCGGGAGTGCAGATACGCAGTATTTT; cdr3_aa: CASTQTSGSADTQYF; v_call: TRBV19; clone_size: NA; d_call: TRBD2; j_call: TRBJ2-3
cdr3_nt: TGTGCCAGCAGTCCAGGGACTAGCGGGGCCCTCTACGAGCAGTACTTC; cdr3_aa: CASSPGTSGALYEQYF; v_call: TRBV27; clone_size: NA; d_call: TRBD2; j_call: TRBJ2-7
cdr3_nt: TGCAGTGACGGGGGCTACACCTTC; cdr3_aa: CSDGGYTF; v_call: TRBV29-1; clone_size: NA; d_call: NA; j_call: TRBJ1-2
cdr3_nt: TGCGCCAGCAGCCCAGGACACAGAGGCCTCTACGAGCAGTACTTC; cdr3_aa: CASSPGHRGLYEQYF; v_call: TRBV5-1; clone_size: NA; d_call: NA; j_call: TRBJ2-7
cdr3_nt: TGTGCCAGCAGTTTCACCGGACAGGGTGGACGGGGAGAGACCCAGTACTTC; cdr3_aa: CASSFTGQGGRGETQYF; v_call: TRBV27; clone_size: once; d_call: TRBD1; j_call: TRBJ2-5
cdr3_nt: TGTGCCAGCAGCGGAGGGACTAGCGGGAGAGTGGAGACCCAGTACTTC; cdr3_aa: CASSGGTSGRVETQYF; v_call: TRBV5-4; clone_size: NA; d_call: TRBD2; j_call: TRBJ2-5
cdr3_nt: TGCGCCAGCAGCTTGAACAGGGTCGGCTACACCTTC; cdr3_aa: CASSLNRVGYTF; v_call: TRBV5-1; clone_size: NA; d_call: NA; j_call: TRBJ1-2
cdr3_nt: TGTGCCAGCTCACCAGCCGCTCAAAAGGGGTCACCCCTCCACTTT; cdr3_aa: CASSPAAQKGSPLHF; v_call: TRBV18; clone_size: NA; d_call: NA; j_call: TRBJ1-6
cdr3_nt: TGTGCCAGCAGCTCTAGCGGGTATGAGCAGTTCTTC; cdr3_aa: CASSSSGYEQFF; v_call: TRBV7-9; clone_size: many; d_call: TRBD2; j_call: TRBJ2-1
cdr3_nt: TGTGCCAGCAGCTCCATACGGGACAGCTATACGCAGTATTTT; cdr3_aa: CASSSIRDSYTQYF; v_call: TRBV11-2; clone_size: NA; d_call: TRBD1; j_call: TRBJ2-3